This entry lists 18 T cell receptor beta chains sequenced from one sample in a study of blood T cell repertoires in COVID-19. Using immunoSEQ multiplex PCR, the repertoire was profiled, and TCRdb retains in-frame clones only, with some absent. The sample yields under 450,000 clones, approximately 89% seen once. The sample consisted of PBMCs or T cells enriched from blood (not recorded which). These receptors came from a woman aged 40 to 50 who had been exposed to COVID-19.

This chain uses TRBV19 with TRBJ1-4; no firm D call. V was shortened by 6 bases and J by 2 bases, with 22 bases between the two germline ends. The germline V gene has CDR1 LNHDA and CDR2 SQIVND (reference sequence). This CDR3 is 18 amino acids long. CDR3 in DNA: TGTGCCAGTAGCCTGTCCGGGCCCTCAGCGGCCACTAATGAAAAACTGTTTTTT. Amino acids: CASSLSGPSAATNEKLFF.

V and J are TRBV6-1 and TRBJ2-5, with D possibly matching TRBD2 (6 bases). Germline-derived CDR1 and CDR2 are MNHNS and SASEGT. Trimming pared 1 base from V and 7 bases from J, leaving 28 bases between. The CDR3 is 19 residues long. CDR3 sequence (DNA): TGTGCCAGCAGTGAAGGGAGGGGTACCAACCCCCCGTTGGGGTGGACCCAGTACTTC. This sequence encodes CASSEGRGTNPPLGWTQYF.

This sequence joins TRBV20-1 and TRBJ1-2; D gene uncertain. This CDR3 has 13 amino acids. Looked up from germline, CDR1 is DFQATT and CDR2 is SNEGSKA (reference sequence). Between the trimmed V and J ends, which lost 3 bases and 0 bases, there was a span of 8 bases. The CDR3, as DNA: TGCAGTGCTAGTAGTGGAGCTAACTATGGCTACACCTTC. It specifies CSASSGANYGYTF.

The chain couples TRBV6-5 to TRBJ2-5; D gene ambiguous. The CDR3 covers 15 residues. The germline V and J ends were trimmed by 7 bases and 7 bases, with 22 bases remaining between them. The germline V gene encodes CDR1 MNHEY and CDR2 SVGAGI. DNA for the CDR3: TGTGCCAGCATGCGAATTGCGGATCGACCGGCGACCCAGTACTTC. Protein sequence: CASMRIADRPATQYF.

The chain is built from TRBV7-2 and TRBJ2-2; TRBD2 matches at 15 bases. This CDR3 is 17 amino acids long. Germline loops: CDR1 SGHTA, CDR2 FQGNSA. After removal of 8 bases from V and 4 bases from J, the junction contained 8 bases not matched to a gene. CDR3 bases: TGTGCCAGCGCCGGACTAGCGGGAGGGCGGGGCACCGGGGAGCTGTTTTTT. Its protein product is CASAGLAGGRGTGELFF.

The chain recombines TRBV30 with TRBJ1-3; D perhaps matches TRBD1 (6 bases). This CDR3 is built from 14 residues. From germline, CDR1 is GTSNPN and CDR2 SVGIG (reference sequence). Trimming took 5 bases from V and 0 from J, leaving 11 bases between them. The CDR3 DNA reads TGTGCCTGGGCCATAGGGGGCTCTGGAAACACCATATATTTT. It yields the protein CAWAIGGSGNTIYF.

J is TRBJ1-1 and V is TRBV2, with TRBD1 matching over 9 bases. The germline V gene has CDR1 SNHLY and CDR2 FYNNEI. Unmatched junction bases numbered 5, after V lost 2 bases and J lost 4 bases. The CDR3 length is 15 residues. DNA for the CDR3: TGTGCCAGCAGTGAAAGGACAGGGGTGGGCACTGAAGCTTTCTTT. Amino acid sequence: CASSERTGVGTEAFF.

This chain links TRBV18 with TRBJ2-1; TRBD1 agrees at 9 bases. Trimming cost V 5 bases and J 7 bases; bases outside gene matches: 6. Germline V gene data show CDR1 as KGHSH and CDR2 as LQKENI. This CDR3 is built from 14 residues. The DNA for the CDR3 is TGTGCCAGCTCATCCCGGGACAGGGTTAATGAGCAGTTCTTC. Translating it yields CASSSRDRVNEQFF.

As regards this clone: The sample holds other DNA sequences that translate to the same CDR3. The chain links TRBV19 to TRBJ1-2; TRBD1 matches at 7 bases. CDR3 length equals 13 residues. Germline values: CDR1 LNHDA, CDR2 SQIVND (reference sequence). J lost 4 bases, V lost 2 bases, and 1 base had no gene match. CDR3 bases: TGTGCCAGTAGTATAAACAGGGGCTATGGCTACACCTTC. It codes for CASSINRGYGYTF.

V is TRBV9 and J is TRBJ1-4; D is possibly TRBD1 (6 bases). Looked up from germline, CDR1 is SGDLS and CDR2 is YYNGEE. The CDR3 runs to 17 residues. V lost 3 bases and J lost 3, with 18 bases in between. The CDR3 here is CASSGLRGGKANEKLFF. Here the CDR3 DNA reads TGTGCCAGCAGCGGACTCCGGGGGGGCAAGGCTAATGAAAAACTGTTTTTT.

The chain couples TRBV5-6 to TRBJ1-1; D not certain. CDR1 and CDR2 (germline): SGHDT, YYEEEE. The V and J ends lost 3 bases and 2 bases respectively, with 11 bases between them. The CDR3 length is 14 residues. This CDR3 is CASSWRATNTEAFF. The CDR3 nucleotides read TGTGCCAGCAGCTGGAGGGCCACCAACACTGAAGCTTTCTTT. The full variable domain, with the rest looked up from reference TRBV5-6 and TRBJ1-1, is DAGVTQSPTHLIKTRGQQVTLRCSPKSGHDTVSWYQQALGQGPQFIFQYYEEEERQRGNFPDRFSGHQFPNYSSELNVNALLLGDSALYLCASSWRATNTEAFFGQGTRLTVV.

This chain links TRBV28 with TRBJ2-5; TRBD2 matches 14 bases. After removal of 8 bases from V and 4 bases from J, the junction contained 3 bases not matched to a gene. This CDR3 region has 14 residues. The V gene's germline CDR1 is MDHEN and CDR2 SYDVKM. In DNA, the CDR3 is TGTGCCAGCGGGACTAGCGGGAGACTAGAGACCCAGTACTTC. Protein sequence: CASGTSGRLETQYF.

This clone was seen a single time. The chain couples TRBV5-6 to TRBJ2-2; D possibly corresponds to TRBD2 (5 bases). Per germline, CDR1 SGHDT and CDR2 YYEEEE. This CDR3 is 15 amino acids long. The V gene lost 1 base and the J gene lost 1 base, with 8 bases spanning the gap. CDR3 residues: CASSLLSGNTGELFF. The CDR3 nucleotides are TGTGCCAGCAGCTTGTTAAGCGGGAACACCGGGGAGCTGTTTTTT.

The chain employs TRBV2 and TRBJ1-1; 9 bases line up with TRBD1. Germline trimming cut 1 base from V and 6 bases from J; bases unmatched to any gene: 3. In germline, CDR1 is SNHLY, CDR2 FYNNEI. The CDR3 spans 14 residues. The CDR3 loop is CASSEGGQGPEAFF. The DNA for the CDR3 is TGTGCCAGCAGTGAAGGGGGACAGGGACCTGAAGCTTTCTTT.

The chain joins TRBV7-8 to TRBJ2-7, with 12 bases aligning to TRBD1. The V and J ends lost 7 bases and 5 bases, in that order; junction bases with no gene match: 6. Germline values: CDR1 SGHVS, CDR2 FQNEAQ. The CDR3 covers 14 residues. CDR3 sequence: CASTRDRGLDEQYF. The CDR3 region has the DNA TGTGCCAGCACCCGGGACAGGGGGCTCGACGAGCAGTACTTC.

V and J are TRBV14 and TRBJ1-2; TRBD1 matches at 11 bases. The ends lost 4 bases at V and 4 bases at J; junction bases unmatched: 2. Germline V lookup: CDR1 SGHDN, CDR2 FVKESK. The CDR3 extends over 14 amino acids. CDR3 in DNA: TGTGCCAGCAGCCGGGGACAGGGGGTCTATGGCTACACCTTC. Translated: CASSRGQGVYGYTF.

V usage is TRBV5-1 and J usage is TRBJ2-5; 10 bases map to TRBD2. CDR1 is SGHRS and CDR2 is YFSETQ in the germline V gene. This CDR3 comprises 16 residues. V dropped 0 bases and J dropped 5; count of bases not matched to a gene: 7. CDR3 sequence (DNA): TGCGCCAGCAGCTTGGGCTCTAGCGGGAGTGAGGAGACCCAGTACTTC. This sequence encodes CASSLGSSGSEETQYF.

The rearrangement joins TRBV7-3 to TRBJ1-1; D might be TRBD1 (6 bases). The CDR3 is 17 residues long. Germline V gene lookup returns CDR1 SGHTA and CDR2 FQGTGA. Trimming took off 2 bases at V and 2 bases at J, with 18 bases between the two ends. The CDR3 sequence is CASSLWKEQGINTEAFF. The CDR3 coding sequence is TGTGCCAGCAGCTTATGGAAAGAACAGGGAATTAACACTGAAGCTTTCTTT.